Following are 27 T cell receptor beta chains from one sample sequenced in a study of T-cell memory formation after mild COVID-19. TCRdb analysed the 5' RACE reads with MiXCR anew, one entry per CDR3 protein. Of around 250,000 distinct CDR3 sequences in the sample, approximately 16% were seen once. Sample: PBMCs or a T cell subset sorted from them (not recorded which). The receptor set was obtained from a man younger than 35 who had mild COVID-19 (a few samples of this study predate the infection). Cell type and time point are not known.

A few counts support this clonotype. The rearrangement joins TRBV7-2 to TRBJ1-1, with no clear D. Germline CDR1 is SGHTA and CDR2 is FQGNSA. The ends were cut back, 5 bases at V and 5 bases at J, with 15 bases in the middle. This CDR3 is 14 amino acids long. CDR3 amino acids: CASSRDTSATEAFF. The CDR3 DNA sequence: TGTGCCAGCAGCCGCGATACAAGCGCGACTGAAGCTTTCTTT.

This clonotype was found a few times. V and J are TRBV21-1 and TRBJ2-3; TRBD2, the table's D call, lacks a check against the DNA. TRBV21-1 is classified as a pseudogene. CDR3 length: 19 residues. DNA for the CDR3: TGTGCCAGCAGCGTGGGACTAGCGGGGGAGGAAGGTGGTCCAGATACGCAGTATTTT. Protein product: CASSVGLAGEEGGPDTQYF.

The CDR3 loop reads CASSPTTGGGELFF. CDR3 DNA: TGTGCCAGCAGCCCGACGACAGGCGGCGGGGAGCTGTTTTTT. This sequence joins TRBV7-3 and TRBJ2-2; D is perhaps TRBD1 (6 bases). Trimming stripped 5 bases from V and 7 bases from J, with 14 bases between. The CDR3 is made up of 14 amino acids. CDR1 is SGHTA, CDR2 FQGTGA, per germline. Using reference TRBV7-3 and TRBJ2-2 for the parts outside the CDR3, the full variable domain is GAGVSQTPSNKVTEKGKYVELRCDPISGHTALYWYRQSLGQGPEFLIYFQGTGAADDSGLPNDRFFAVRPEGSVSTLKIQRTERGDSAVYLCASSPTTGGGELFFGEGSRLTVL.

This clonotype was seen ten or more times. This chain connects TRBV5-1 to TRBJ2-7, with D perhaps matching TRBD2 (6 bases). The CDR3 is 15 amino acids. Germline V gives CDR1 SGHRS, CDR2 YFSETQ. The V end lost 1 base, the J end lost 2 bases, and 13 bases lay between the germline ends. The CDR3 DNA sequence: TGCGCCAGCAGCTTGATAGGCGGGGCCCCCTACGAGCAGTACTTC. As protein: CASSLIGGAPYEQYF.

The rearrangement links TRBV12-3 or TRBV12-4 to TRBJ2-3, with a possible D match to TRBD1 (5 bases). Between the trimmed V and J ends, which lost 4 bases and 2 bases, there was a span of 7 bases. The CDR3 is 13 amino acids. This chain's CDR3 is CASSWGDTDTQYF. CDR3 in DNA: TGTGCCAGCAGTTGGGGCGACACAGATACGCAGTATTTT.

The sample holds a few counts of this clonotype. V gene TRBV4-1 combines with J gene TRBJ1-2; 8 bases line up with TRBD1. Germline V gene sequence: CDR1 MGHRA, CDR2 YSYEKL. The CDR3 runs to 17 residues. After removal of 5 bases from V and 3 bases from J, the junction contained 14 bases not matched to a gene. CDR3 bases: TGCGCCAGCAGCGACACCGACGGGACAGGAAAAGACTATGGCTACACCTTC. This translates into CASSDTDGTGKDYGYTF.

This clonotype was seen at least ten times. The J gene is TRBJ1-5, the V gene TRBV7-2; D remains ambiguous. Trimming shortened V by 1 base and J by 10 bases, and 11 bases separated the two germline ends. CDR1 is SGHTA, CDR2 FQGNSA, per germline. The CDR3 has 13 amino acids. This CDR3 reads CASSLDDIQPQHF. CDR3 bases: TGTGCCAGCAGCTTAGACGATATCCAACCCCAGCATTTT.

V gene TRBV28 combines with J gene TRBJ1-2; 7 bases agree with TRBD1. Germline V gene sequence: CDR1 MDHEN, CDR2 SYDVKM. CDR3 length equals 15 residues. Trimming at V came to 3 bases and at J to 3 bases, leaving 7 bases not matched to a gene. The CDR3 region has the DNA TGTGCCAGCAGTTTGCGAGACAGGGCTGACTATGGCTACACCTTC. This codes for CASSLRDRADYGYTF.

This clonotype was counted a few times. V usage is TRBV5-1 and J usage is TRBJ2-3; D remains unclear. V lost 5 bases, J lost 2 bases, and 12 bases lay in between. There are 14 residues in the CDR3. Germline V gene data show CDR1 as SGHRS and CDR2 as YFSETQ. In DNA, the CDR3 is TGCGCCAGCAGGAGCCGGGCCGCCACAGATACGCAGTATTTT. This sequence encodes CASRSRAATDTQYF.

The chain uses TRBV7-2 and TRBJ2-3, with a weak D call TRBD2 (8 bases). V lost 1 base and J lost 15, with 17 bases in between. CDR1 and CDR2 (germline): SGHTA, FQGNSA. The CDR3 runs to 13 residues. The CDR3 DNA is TGTGCCAGCAGCTTAGACCGGGAGGGACAGCTATATTTT. Residues: CASSLDREGQLYF.

This clonotype showed up many times. The rearrangement links TRBV11-3 to TRBJ2-7; 7 nucleotides match TRBD1. The CDR3 spans 13 residues. From germline, CDR1 is SGHNT and CDR2 YENEEA. The CDR3 region has the DNA TGTGCCAGCAGCCTAGACAGGGACTACGAGCAGTACGTC. It specifies CASSLDRDYEQYV.

This clonotype has just a few counts. The chain uses TRBV23-1 and TRBJ2-7, with 8 bases lining up with TRBD1. TRBV23-1 is noted as an ORF with a role that remains uncertain. CDR3 length: 14 amino acids. Trimming at V came to 11 bases and at J to 0 bases, leaving 9 bases not matched to a gene. The DNA of the CDR3 is TGCGCCTCCCAGGGGGCAGAGCCCTCCTACGAGCAGTACTTC. Translated: CASQGAEPSYEQYF.

The V and J genes are TRBV28 and TRBJ1-2; D is ambiguous. This CDR3 contains 16 residues. Trimming removed 3 bases at V and 0 bases at J, with 14 bases between. CDR1 and CDR2 from the germline V gene are MDHEN and SYDVKM. CDR3 in DNA: TGTGCCAGCAGTTTGGCAGCAAGACACTCTAACTATGGCTACACCTTC. Translating gives CASSLAARHSNYGYTF.

This clonotype has just a few counts. V usage is TRBV7-2 and J usage is TRBJ2-1; 9 bases are shared with TRBD2. Germline V gives CDR1 SGHTA, CDR2 FQGNSA. The CDR3 is 17 amino acids. Trimming at V came to 4 bases and at J to 5 bases, leaving 12 bases not matched to a gene. DNA for the CDR3: TGTGCCAGCAGCTCCCCCCTCAGCGGGGGGCTTGACAATGAGCAGTTCTTC. This gives the protein CASSSPLSGGLDNEQFF.

This clonotype is classed as large (0.1 to 1%). A much larger clone sits a single nucleotide away, making a read error possible. This chain connects TRBV12-3 or TRBV12-4 to TRBJ2-7; tentatively, D is TRBD1 (5 bases). The CDR3 spans 13 residues. V lost 6 bases and J lost 2, with 11 bases in between. The CDR3: CASRFWTPYEQYF. Here the CDR3 DNA reads TGTGCCAGCAGATTTTGGACACCCTACGAGCAGTACTTC.

This clonotype was seen more than once but under ten times. This chain links TRBV20-1 with TRBJ1-5; D is unresolved. Deletions cut 4 bases from V and 4 bases from J, with 14 bases between. Germline V CDR1 and CDR2: DFQATT, SNEGSKA (reference sequence). CDR3 length equals 14 residues. The CDR3 loop reads CSAILIGRNQPQHF. CDR3 coding DNA: TGCAGTGCTATCCTCATCGGGAGGAATCAGCCCCAGCATTTT.

This chain connects TRBV4-2 to TRBJ2-3; unclear D gene. Germline V CDR1 and CDR2: LGHNA, YNFKEQ. This CDR3 is built from 15 residues. V gave up 1 base and J gave up 0 bases, with 8 bases separating them. CDR3 DNA sequence: TGTGCCAGCAGCCAAGGGGTTACTAGCACAGATACGCAGTATTTT. Translating gives CASSQGVTSTDTQYF.

This clonotype appeared a few times. The CDR3: CSASFGYTF. The CDR3 DNA sequence: TGCAGTGCTAGTTTCGGCTACACCTTC. The V and J genes are TRBV20-1 and TRBJ1-2; D remains ambiguous. Germline lookup yields CDR1 DFQATT and CDR2 SNEGSKA (reference sequence). The CDR3 consists of 9 residues. V gave up 3 bases and J gave up 8 bases, with 4 bases separating them.

J is TRBJ1-3 and V is TRBV4-3, with D maybe TRBD1 (5 bases). The CDR3 length is 17 residues. Trimming left V 0 bases short and J 2 bases short, with 14 bases between. The germline V gene has CDR1 LGHNA and CDR2 YSLEER. DNA for the CDR3: TGCGCCAGCAGCCAAGATCCCTCTCCAGGGACTGGAAACACCATATATTTT. This sequence encodes CASSQDPSPGTGNTIYF.

This chain links TRBV6-6 with TRBJ1-2; 7 bases agree with TRBD1. From germline, CDR1 is MNHNY and CDR2 SVGAGI (reference sequence). The V segment lost 6 bases and the J segment 7 bases; nucleotides outside the gene matches: 8. The CDR3 contains 13 residues. CDR3 sequence (DNA): TGTGCCAGCAGCGAAGGACAGGTTCGTGGCTACACCTTC. This translates into CASSEGQVRGYTF.

The chain combines TRBV6-2 or TRBV6-3 with TRBJ1-2; 7 bases fit TRBD1. The germline V gene encodes CDR1 MNHEY and CDR2 SVGEGT. V was clipped by 6 bases and J by 8 bases; unmatched bases: 9. CDR3 length equals 13 residues. The CDR3: CASRIRGTEGYTF. The CDR3 region has the DNA TGTGCCAGCAGAATCAGGGGGACGGAGGGCTACACCTTC.

This clonotype turned up a few times. CDR3 nucleotide sequence: TGCAGTGCTAGAGACTATATTAACACCGGGGAGCTGTTTTTT. It encodes CSARDYINTGELFF. V is TRBV20-1 and J is TRBJ2-2; D unresolved. The V gene lost 0 bases and the J gene lost 2 bases, with 7 bases spanning the gap. The CDR3 has 14 residues. CDR1 DFQATT and CDR2 SNEGSKA come from the germline V gene (reference sequence).

The chain has TRBV20-1 and TRBJ1-1, with D possibly being TRBD1 (5 bases). Per the germline V gene, CDR1 is DFQATT and CDR2 is SNEGSKA (reference sequence). Trimming took 1 base from V and 5 from J, leaving 11 bases between them. This CDR3 contains 13 residues. CDR3: CSARARGRTEAFF. In nucleotides, the CDR3 is TGCAGTGCTAGAGCGAGGGGACGAACTGAAGCTTTCTTT.

This clonotype appeared a few times. The rearrangement uses TRBV5-1 and TRBJ2-1, with D perhaps TRBD1 or TRBD2 (5 bases each). Trimming removed 7 bases at V and 2 bases at J, with 13 bases between. Germline-derived CDR1 and CDR2 are SGHRS and YFSETQ. The CDR3 is 14 residues long. The CDR3 DNA sequence: TGCGCCAGCCATAGGCAGGGACCCTACAATGAGCAGTTCTTC. Translating it yields CASHRQGPYNEQFF.

There are a few counts of this clonotype. V gene TRBV7-2 combines with J gene TRBJ2-7; D call uncertain. Germline V CDR1 and CDR2: SGHTA, FQGNSA. V lost 1 base, J lost 3 bases, and 7 bases lay in between. The CDR3 covers 13 residues. The CDR3 spells CASSLVGRYEQYF. CDR3 DNA sequence: TGTGCCAGCAGCTTAGTTGGGCGCTACGAGCAGTACTTC. Filled out from reference TRBV7-2 and TRBJ2-7, the complete variable domain reads GAGVSQSPSNKVTEKGKDVELRCDPISGHTALYWYRQSLGQGLEFLIYFQGNSAPDKSGLPSDRFSAERTGGSVSTLTIQRTQQEDSAVYLCASSLVGRYEQYFGPGTRLTVT.

This clonotype was recorded a few times. The chain couples TRBV18 to TRBJ2-7; D is perhaps TRBD1 or TRBD2 (5 bases each). Germline V gene lookup returns CDR1 KGHSH and CDR2 LQKENI. CDR3 size: 16 residues. V lost 5 bases, J lost 9 bases, and 26 bases lay in between. The CDR3 sequence is CASSSLAVPGTELQYF. The CDR3, as DNA: TGTGCCAGCTCATCCCTGGCGGTCCCCGGGACCGAATTGCAGTACTTC.

This rearrangement joins TRBV19 to TRBJ1-5; no firm D call. This CDR3 region has 12 residues. The V gene's germline CDR1 is LNHDA and CDR2 SQIVND (reference sequence). Trimming stripped 4 bases from V and 7 bases from J, with 8 bases between. The CDR3 sequence is CASSSGIQPQHF. DNA for the CDR3: TGTGCCAGTAGTAGCGGGATACAGCCCCAGCATTTT.